The following is a T cell receptor (beta chain) sequence with its context. Its antigen is not known. Constant-segment primers were used for 5'RACE, and the resulting TCR alpha and TCR beta cDNA libraries carried sample barcodes and UMIs. TCRdb used MiXCR to reprocess the 5' RACE reads, holding one entry per CDR3 protein. The sample has approximately 250,000 distinct CDR3 sequences; about a sixth are singletons. The data belong to a study of T-cell memory formation after mild COVID-19. Background on the study: For the most part, TCR clusters were specific to one donor.

Trimming took 3 bases from V and 5 from J; bases not matched to a gene: 9. Germline-derived CDR1 and CDR2 are SGHKS and YYEKEE (reference sequence). The CDR3 consists of 15 residues. General study results and limits: In pre-infection memory, a portion of responding clones appeared, which suggested that cross-reactive memory joined. Later expanders leaned CD4+, whereas clones that contracted between day 15 and 85 were balanced CD4/CD8.

The source of this sequence is a man aged 18 to 35 who had mild COVID-19 (a few samples of this study predate the infection). Cell type and time point are not known. J is TRBJ2-5 and V is TRBV5-5, with 8 nucleotides matching TRBD2. The sample consisted of PBMCs or a T cell subset sorted from them (not recorded which). Here the CDR3 reads CASSWWSSGAETQYF. The CDR3, as DNA: TGTGCCAGCAGCTGGTGGAGTAGCGGGGCGGAGACCCAGTACTTC. Full variable domain (missing parts from reference TRBV5-5 and TRBJ2-5): DAGVTQSPTHLIKTRGQQVTLRCSPISGHKSVSWYQQVLGQGPQFIFQYYEKEERGRGNFPDRFSARQFPNYSSELNVNALLLGDSALYLCASSWWSSGAETQYFGPGTRLLVL.